What follows describes a single T cell receptor beta chain. The antigen is not known. The entry originates in a study of shared clonotypes between healthy human individuals. Whole-study results and caveats: Tissue TCR repertoires likely differ from these blood-only repertoires. Depth of sequencing was expected to influence donor clonotype sharing.

Assay execution proceeded at the deep level. Repertoires were generated with immunoSEQ multiplex PCR, while TCRdb's copy carries only in-frame clones and drops some. This sample has 2 million to 2.5 million clones, with around 93% found just once. The sample was naive CD4+ T cells from PBMCs. Subset of the sample: CD45RA+ positively selected. The receptor was derived from a man between 18 and 29 years old in good health. Some clones in this sample may be carry-over from other donors' samples.

The CDR3 reads CASSPPGKGSYEQYF. CDR3 coding DNA: TGTGCCAGCAGCCCCCCCGGGAAGGGCTCCTACGAGCAGTACTTC. The chain combines TRBV9 with TRBJ2-7; D might be TRBD2 (5 bases). The germline CDR1 and CDR2 sequences are SGDLS and YYNGEE. The CDR3 contains 15 residues. Trimming removed 4 bases from V and 0 bases from J, with 14 bases in between.